A selection of T cell receptor beta chains follows, all from one sample in a study of shared clonotypes between healthy human individuals. Assay used: immunoSEQ multiplex PCR; TCRdb lists only in-frame clones, some missing. Among more than 2 million clones listed, 85% to 95% were seen once. The sample consisted of naive CD4+ T cells sorted from blood. These receptors originate from a man between 18 and 29 years old in good health. The CDR3 runs from the conserved cysteine through the conserved F or W. Each record gives: CDR3 protein, CDR3 DNA, D gene, J gene, V gene, clone size. D genes are given only for firm matches. Expanded clones get a size class; other rows say once, few or many, or leave the size out.

CASSQRGLAGEGGTQYF TGTGCCAGCAGCCAACGCGGACTAGCGGGAGAGGGGGGGACCCAGTACTTC TRBD2 TRBJ2-5 TRBV4-2 NA
CASSRLTTNEKLFF TGTGCCAGCAGCAGGCTTACAACTAATGAAAAACTGTTTTTT NA TRBJ1-4 TRBV5-6 NA
CASSLGIGDPQYF TGTGCCAGCAGCTTGGGTATCGGGGACCCGCAGTACTTC NA TRBJ2-7 TRBV7-9 NA
CASSAGPWETQYF TGTGCCAGCAGTGCAGGTCCCTGGGAGACCCAGTACTTC NA TRBJ2-5 TRBV6-1 NA
CASSLQGGDLSGNTIYF TGTGCCAGCAGCTTGCAAGGTGGGGACCTCTCTGGAAACACCATATATTTT NA TRBJ1-3 TRBV5-4 NA
CASSQEGTANEKLFF TGTGCCAGCAGCCAGGAAGGGACGGCTAATGAAAAACTGTTTTTT NA TRBJ1-4 TRBV4-2 NA
CASSSWTGINQPQHF TGTGCCAGCAGCTCCTGGACAGGGATCAATCAGCCCCAGCATTTT TRBD1 TRBJ1-5 TRBV7-2 NA
CASMAYRGPNEKLFF TGTGCCAGCATGGCCTACAGGGGACCTAATGAAAAACTGTTTTTT TRBD1 TRBJ1-4 TRBV6-1 NA
CASPGPYQEHQPQHF TGTGCTAGCCCGGGCCCTTATCAGGAGCATCAGCCCCAGCATTTT NA TRBJ1-5 TRBV7-7 NA
CASRTSDLGTQYF TGTGCCAGCAGGACTAGCGACTTAGGGACGCAGTATTTT TRBD2 TRBJ2-3 TRBV6-5 NA
CTSSQDQRALPVREVSYEQYF TGCACCAGCAGCCAAGATCAGCGGGCGCTACCCGTGCGGGAGGTTTCCTACGAGCAGTACTTC NA TRBJ2-7 TRBV1 NA
CASSVHSTGREGEQYF TGTGCCAGCAGCGTACACTCTACAGGTCGAGAAGGCGAGCAGTACTTC NA TRBJ2-7 TRBV9 NA
CASSLTPRSGNTIYF TGTGCCAGCAGCTTAACCCCTCGTTCTGGAAACACCATATATTTT NA TRBJ1-3 TRBV7-8 NA
CASSPPGLYPYEQYF TGTGCCAGCAGTCCCCCGGGACTATACCCGTACGAGCAGTACTTC TRBD2 TRBJ2-7 TRBV28 NA
CASSRSVRNQPQHF TGTGCCAGCAGCCGGAGTGTCCGCAATCAGCCCCAGCATTTT NA TRBJ1-5 TRBV7-2 NA
CASTQVREITGELFF TGTGCCAGTACCCAGGTGCGGGAGATCACCGGGGAGCTGTTTTTT TRBD2 TRBJ2-2 TRBV6-4 once
CASSRGQGLSNQPQHF TGTGCCAGCAGCCGAGGACAGGGGCTTAGCAATCAGCCCCAGCATTTT TRBD1 TRBJ1-5 TRBV4-2 NA
CATSRVGGADSPLHF TGTGCCACCAGTCGAGTGGGGGGGGCGGATTCACCCCTCCACTTT NA TRBJ1-6 TRBV15 NA
CASSVDGYQETQYF TGTGCCAGCAGCGTAGACGGCTACCAAGAGACCCAGTACTTC NA TRBJ2-5 TRBV9 NA
CASCLGTGVSPLHF TGCGCCAGCTGCTTGGGGACAGGGGTTTCACCCCTCCACTTT TRBD1 TRBJ1-6 TRBV5-1 NA
CAWSVQSYGYTF TGTGCCTGGAGTGTACAGAGCTATGGCTACACCTTC NA TRBJ1-2 TRBV30 NA
CASWAQMYEQYF TGTGCCAGCTGGGCCCAAATGTACGAGCAGTACTTC NA TRBJ2-7 TRBV2 few
CAWSTGTENYYGYTF TGTGCCTGGAGTACCGGGACAGAGAACTATTATGGCTACACCTTC TRBD1 TRBJ1-2 TRBV30 NA
CASSPGQGYNEQFF TGCGCCAGCAGCCCCGGACAGGGTTACAATGAGCAGTTCTTC TRBD1 TRBJ2-1 TRBV5-1 NA
CASSPAGQGQNTIYF TGTGCCAGCAGTCCTGCCGGACAGGGGCAGAACACCATATATTTT TRBD1 TRBJ1-3 TRBV5-4 NA
CASSEGVSYEQYF TGCGCCAGCAGTGAGGGGGTCTCCTACGAGCAGTACTTC NA TRBJ2-7 TRBV10-1 NA
CASSPGDRVQPQHF TGTGCCAGCAGTCCCGGGGACAGGGTTCAGCCCCAGCATTTT TRBD1 TRBJ1-5 TRBV28 NA
CASSEDIYSYGYTF TGTGCCAGCAGTGAGGACATTTATTCCTATGGCTACACCTTC NA TRBJ1-2 TRBV6-1 NA
CAISDPGQGTYEQYF TGTGCCATCAGTGACCCCGGACAGGGTACCTACGAGCAGTACTTC TRBD1 TRBJ2-7 TRBV10-3 NA
CASSPGQGSYNEQFF TGCGCCAGCAGCCCGGGACAGGGAAGCTACAATGAGCAGTTCTTC TRBD1 TRBJ2-1 TRBV5-1 NA
CASSSPLGNTEAFF TGTGCCAGCAGTTCCCCCCTGGGGAACACTGAAGCTTTCTTT NA TRBJ1-1 TRBV6-1 NA
CASSVSSGYTDTQYF TGCGCCAGCAGCGTCTCTAGCGGGTACACAGATACGCAGTATTTT TRBD2 TRBJ2-3 TRBV5-1 NA
CASSLVVTSPSWANVLTF TGTGCCAGCAGCTTAGTAGTGACTAGCCCATCCTGGGCCAACGTCCTGACTTTC TRBD2 TRBJ2-6 TRBV7-2 once
CASSNLAGVGEQFF TGTGCCAGCTCAAACCTAGCGGGAGTAGGCGAGCAGTTCTTC TRBD2 TRBJ2-1 TRBV18 NA
CAISTGNNEQFF TGTGCCATCTCGACAGGGAACAATGAGCAGTTCTTC TRBD1 TRBJ2-1 TRBV10-3 NA
CASSPSGGGNTIYF TGTGCCAGCAGCCCCTCGGGGGGCGGAAACACCATATATTTT NA TRBJ1-3 TRBV7-9 NA
CASSFVTSGMYNEQFF TGCGCCAGCAGCTTTGTTACTAGCGGGATGTACAATGAGCAGTTCTTC TRBD2 TRBJ2-1 TRBV5-1 NA